This TCR beta chain was observed in a study of T cell responses to AZD1222 COVID-19 vaccine. General observations from the study: Spike-specific TCR breadth and depth went up after people got two AZD1222 doses. Baseline seropositives among AZD1222 recipients totaled only 5 to 7. Repertoire samples came only from after the peak T cell response. Donors in the cohort were predominantly white British and more often female, and clonal diversity was possibly underestimated.

CDR1 is MGHRA, CDR2 YSYEKL, per germline. Trimming cost V 8 bases and J 1 base, with 21 bases left between them. CDR3 length: 16 amino acids. Note on this clone: The antigen is not known.

The protocol was immunoSEQ multiplex PCR, while the TCRdb copy is restricted to in-frame clones and leaves out a portion. This sample yields more than 120,000 clones, of which roughly nine tenths are seen a single time; about a tenth belongs to the top ten. This material consisted of peripheral blood, taken 28 days after the second AZD1222 dose. The receptor was derived from an adult who received the AZD1222 COVID-19 vaccine. The chain employs TRBV4-1 and TRBJ2-7, with D perhaps TRBD2 (5 bases). DNA of the CDR3: TGCGCCAGCCTACCGAACCGCGGGCAAGATTCCTACGAGCAGTACGTC. Translated, it gives CASLPNRGQDSYEQYV.